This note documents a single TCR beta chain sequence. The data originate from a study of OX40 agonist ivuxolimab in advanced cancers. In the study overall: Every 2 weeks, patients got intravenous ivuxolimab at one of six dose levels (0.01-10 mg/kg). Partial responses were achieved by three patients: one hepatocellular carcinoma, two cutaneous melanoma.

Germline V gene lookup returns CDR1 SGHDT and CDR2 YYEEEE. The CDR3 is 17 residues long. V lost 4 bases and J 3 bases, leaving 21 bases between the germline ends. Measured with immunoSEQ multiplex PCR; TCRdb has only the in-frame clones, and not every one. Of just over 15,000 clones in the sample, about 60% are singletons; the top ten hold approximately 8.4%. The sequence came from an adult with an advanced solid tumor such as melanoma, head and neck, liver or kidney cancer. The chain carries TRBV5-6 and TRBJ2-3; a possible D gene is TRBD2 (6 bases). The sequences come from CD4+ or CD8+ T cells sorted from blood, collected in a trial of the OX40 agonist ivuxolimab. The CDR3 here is CASSQTTDYKATDTQYF. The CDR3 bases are TGTGCCAGCAGCCAGACAACGGACTACAAAGCGACAGATACGCAGTATTTT.